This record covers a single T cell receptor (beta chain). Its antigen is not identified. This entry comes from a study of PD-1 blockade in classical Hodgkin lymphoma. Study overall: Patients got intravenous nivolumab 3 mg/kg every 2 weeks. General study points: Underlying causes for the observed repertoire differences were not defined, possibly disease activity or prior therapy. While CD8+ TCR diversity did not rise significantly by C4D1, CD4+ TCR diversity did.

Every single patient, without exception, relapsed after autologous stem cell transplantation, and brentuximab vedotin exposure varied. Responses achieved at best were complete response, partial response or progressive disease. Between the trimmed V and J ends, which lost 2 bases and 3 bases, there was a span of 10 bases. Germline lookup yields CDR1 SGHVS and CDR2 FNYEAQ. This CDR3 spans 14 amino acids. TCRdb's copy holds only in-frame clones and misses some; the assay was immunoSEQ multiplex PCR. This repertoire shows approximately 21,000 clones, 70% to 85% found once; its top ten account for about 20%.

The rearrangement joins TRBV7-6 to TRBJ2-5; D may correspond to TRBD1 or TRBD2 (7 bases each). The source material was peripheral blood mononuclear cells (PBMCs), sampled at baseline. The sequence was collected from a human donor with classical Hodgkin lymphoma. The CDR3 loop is CASSLQGGKETQYF. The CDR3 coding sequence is TGTGCCAGCAGCTTACAGGGGGGGAAAGAGACCCAGTACTTC.